This TCR beta chain was identified during a study of shared clonotypes between healthy human individuals. The germline V gene has CDR1 ENHRY and CDR2 SYGVKD. The ends were cut back, 3 bases at V and 0 bases at J, with 18 bases in the middle. This CDR3 is built from 18 residues. Data came from immunoSEQ multiplex PCR; TCRdb stores just in-frame clones and leaves some out. The sample lists 2 million to 2.5 million clones; around 90% were seen once. The chain joins TRBV10-3 to TRBJ2-1; D is unresolved. The source material was naive CD4+ T cells from PBMCs. Subset meaning: CD45RA+ positively selected. This receptor was obtained from a man between 18 and 29 years old in good health. Some clones in this sample may be carry-over from other donors' samples. This CDR3 is CAISEVLALSPSYNEQFF. CDR3 in DNA: TGTGCCATCAGTGAAGTGTTGGCCCTATCTCCCTCCTACAATGAGCAGTTCTTC.